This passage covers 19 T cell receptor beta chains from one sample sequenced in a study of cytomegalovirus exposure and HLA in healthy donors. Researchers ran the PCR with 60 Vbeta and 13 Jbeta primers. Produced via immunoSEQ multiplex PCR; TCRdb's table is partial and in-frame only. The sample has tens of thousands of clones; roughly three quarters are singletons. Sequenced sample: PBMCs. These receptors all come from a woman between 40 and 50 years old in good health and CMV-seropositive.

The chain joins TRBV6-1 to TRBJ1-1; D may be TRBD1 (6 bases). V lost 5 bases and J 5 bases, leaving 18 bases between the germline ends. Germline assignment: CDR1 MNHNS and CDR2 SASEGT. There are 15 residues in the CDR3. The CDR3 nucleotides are TGTGCCAGCAGTCCCCACAGGGTACTTATGACTGAAGCTTTCTTT. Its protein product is CASSPHRVLMTEAFF.

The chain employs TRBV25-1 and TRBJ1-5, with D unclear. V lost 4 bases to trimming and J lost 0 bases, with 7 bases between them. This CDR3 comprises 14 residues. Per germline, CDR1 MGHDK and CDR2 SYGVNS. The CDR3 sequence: CASSGRYSNQPQHF. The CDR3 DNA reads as TGTGCCAGCAGTGGGCGGTATAGCAATCAGCCCCAGCATTTT.

CDR3 residues: CASSAHRGRSTEAFF. CDR3 sequence (DNA): TGTGCCAGCAGCGCCCACAGGGGAAGGAGTACTGAAGCTTTCTTT. The chain has TRBV9 and TRBJ1-1, with 7 bases lining up with TRBD1. V lost 3 bases, J lost 5 bases, and 10 bases stayed unmatched. CDR1 and CDR2 from the germline V gene are SGDLS and YYNGEE. The CDR3 is made up of 15 amino acids.

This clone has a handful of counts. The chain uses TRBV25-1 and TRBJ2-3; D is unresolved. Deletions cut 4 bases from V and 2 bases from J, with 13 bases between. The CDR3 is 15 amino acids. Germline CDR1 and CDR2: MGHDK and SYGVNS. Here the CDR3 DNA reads TGTGCCAGCAGTGGGGCTGGCAGCTCCACAGATACGCAGTATTTT. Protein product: CASSGAGSSTDTQYF.

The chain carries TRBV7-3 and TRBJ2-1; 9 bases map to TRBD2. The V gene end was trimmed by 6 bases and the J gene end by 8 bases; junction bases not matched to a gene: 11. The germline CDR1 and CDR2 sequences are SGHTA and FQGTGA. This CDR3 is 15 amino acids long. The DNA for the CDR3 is TGTGCCAGCAGTCCTAGCGGGATCAGTTTGGATGAGCAGTTCTTC. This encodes CASSPSGISLDEQFF.

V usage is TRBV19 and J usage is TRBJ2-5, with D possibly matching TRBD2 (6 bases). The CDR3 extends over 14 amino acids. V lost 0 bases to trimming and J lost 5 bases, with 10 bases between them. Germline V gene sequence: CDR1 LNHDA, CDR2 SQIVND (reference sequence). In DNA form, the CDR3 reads TGTGCCAGTAGTATAGACGGACGGGGGGAGACCCAGTACTTC. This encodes CASSIDGRGETQYF.

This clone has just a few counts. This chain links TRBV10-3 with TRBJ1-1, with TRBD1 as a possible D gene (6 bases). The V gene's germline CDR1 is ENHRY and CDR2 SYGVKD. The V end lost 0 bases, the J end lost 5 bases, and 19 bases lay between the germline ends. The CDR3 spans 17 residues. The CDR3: CAISESTNRGGATEAFF. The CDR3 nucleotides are TGTGCCATCAGTGAGTCGACGAATAGGGGGGGTGCTACTGAAGCTTTCTTT.

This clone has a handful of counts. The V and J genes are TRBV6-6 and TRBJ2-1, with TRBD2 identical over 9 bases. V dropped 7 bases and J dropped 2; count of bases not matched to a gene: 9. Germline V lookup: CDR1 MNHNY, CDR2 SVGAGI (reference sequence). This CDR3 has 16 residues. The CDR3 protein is CASTPGPSGAYNEQFF. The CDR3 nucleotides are TGTGCCAGCACTCCGGGTCCTAGCGGGGCCTACAATGAGCAGTTCTTC.

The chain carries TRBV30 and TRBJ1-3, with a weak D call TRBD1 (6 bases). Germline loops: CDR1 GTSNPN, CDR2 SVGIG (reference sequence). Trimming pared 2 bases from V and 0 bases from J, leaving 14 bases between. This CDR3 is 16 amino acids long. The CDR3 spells CAWSFTGMSSGNTIYF. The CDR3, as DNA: TGTGCCTGGAGTTTTACAGGGATGAGCTCTGGAAACACCATATATTTT.

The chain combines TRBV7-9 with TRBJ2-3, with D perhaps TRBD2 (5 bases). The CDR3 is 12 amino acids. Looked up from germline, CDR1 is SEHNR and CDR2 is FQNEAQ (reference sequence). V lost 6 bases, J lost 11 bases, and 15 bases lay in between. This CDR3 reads CASRPTSGGQYF. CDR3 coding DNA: TGTGCCAGCAGACCGACCAGCGGTGGGCAGTATTTT.

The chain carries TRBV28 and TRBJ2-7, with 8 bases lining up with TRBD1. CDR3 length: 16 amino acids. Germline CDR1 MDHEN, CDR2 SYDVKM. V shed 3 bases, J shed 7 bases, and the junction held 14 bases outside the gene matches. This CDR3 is CASSFPRQGTLGEQYF. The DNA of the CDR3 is TGTGCCAGCAGTTTCCCTAGACAGGGGACCTTAGGTGAGCAGTACTTC. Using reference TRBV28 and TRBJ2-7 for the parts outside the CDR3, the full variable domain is DVKVTQSSRYLVKRTGEKVFLECVQDMDHENMFWYRQDPGLGLRLIYFSYDVKMKEKGDIPEGYSVSREKKERFSLILESASTNQTSMYLCASSFPRQGTLGEQYFGPGTRLTVT.

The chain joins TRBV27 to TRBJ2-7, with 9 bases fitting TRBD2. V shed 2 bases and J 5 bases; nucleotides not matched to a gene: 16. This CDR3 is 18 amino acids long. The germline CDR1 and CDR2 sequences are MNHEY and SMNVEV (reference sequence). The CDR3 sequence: CASSLEFYSGSGNHEQYF. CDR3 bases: TGTGCCAGCAGTTTAGAATTCTATAGCGGGAGTGGCAACCACGAGCAGTACTTC.

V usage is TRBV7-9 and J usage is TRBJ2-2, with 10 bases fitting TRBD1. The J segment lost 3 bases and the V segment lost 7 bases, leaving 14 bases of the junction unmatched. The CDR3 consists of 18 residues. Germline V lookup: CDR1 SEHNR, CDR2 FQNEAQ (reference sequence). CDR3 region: CASTSKRTGGTDTGELFF. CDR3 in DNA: TGTGCCAGCACCTCGAAGAGGACAGGGGGTACCGACACCGGGGAGCTGTTTTTT.

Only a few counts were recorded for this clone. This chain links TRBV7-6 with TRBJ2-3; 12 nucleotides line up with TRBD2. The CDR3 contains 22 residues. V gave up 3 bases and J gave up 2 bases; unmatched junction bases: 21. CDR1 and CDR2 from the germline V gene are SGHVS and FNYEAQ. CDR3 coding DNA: TGTGCCAGCAGCTTTGACCGGGACGTAGGTGGCCTAGCGGGAGGGATCACAGATACGCAGTATTTT. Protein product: CASSFDRDVGGLAGGITDTQYF.

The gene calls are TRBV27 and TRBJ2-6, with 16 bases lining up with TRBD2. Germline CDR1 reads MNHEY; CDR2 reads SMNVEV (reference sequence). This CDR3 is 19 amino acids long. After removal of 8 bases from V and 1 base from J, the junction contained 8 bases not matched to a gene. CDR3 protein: CASGRGTSGGGSGANVLTF. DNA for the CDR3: TGTGCCAGCGGCAGAGGGACTAGCGGGGGGGGATCTGGGGCCAACGTCCTGACTTTC.

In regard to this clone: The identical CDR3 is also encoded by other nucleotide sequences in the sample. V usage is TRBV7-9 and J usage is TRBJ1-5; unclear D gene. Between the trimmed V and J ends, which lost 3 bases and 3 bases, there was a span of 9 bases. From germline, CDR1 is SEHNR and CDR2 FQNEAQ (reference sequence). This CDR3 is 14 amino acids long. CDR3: CASSLSGNNQPQHF. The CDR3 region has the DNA TGTGCCAGCAGCTTGTCAGGTAACAATCAGCCCCAGCATTTT.

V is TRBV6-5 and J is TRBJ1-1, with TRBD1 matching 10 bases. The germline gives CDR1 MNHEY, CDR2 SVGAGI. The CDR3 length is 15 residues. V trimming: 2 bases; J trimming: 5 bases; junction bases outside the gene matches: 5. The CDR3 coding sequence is TGTGCCAGCAGTTACGGGACAGGGGCTCGGACTGAAGCTTTCTTT. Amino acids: CASSYGTGARTEAFF.

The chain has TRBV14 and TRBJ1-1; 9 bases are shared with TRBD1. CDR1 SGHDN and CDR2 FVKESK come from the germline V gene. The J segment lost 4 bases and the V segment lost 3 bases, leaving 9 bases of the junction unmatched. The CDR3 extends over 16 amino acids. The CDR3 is CASSQIFGQGTTEAFF. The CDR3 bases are TGTGCCAGCAGCCAGATCTTCGGACAGGGGACCACTGAAGCTTTCTTT.

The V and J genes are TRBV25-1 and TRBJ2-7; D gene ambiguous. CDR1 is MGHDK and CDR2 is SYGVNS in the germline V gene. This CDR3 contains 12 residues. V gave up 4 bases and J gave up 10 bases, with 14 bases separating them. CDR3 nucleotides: TGTGCCAGCAGTGCATTAGGAGTCGGACAGTACTTC. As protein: CASSALGVGQYF.